The 8 T cell receptor beta chains given below trace back to one sample, sequenced in a study of CD8 T cells in ankylosing spondylitis. TCRdb recomputed calls from the 5' RACE reads with MiXCR, one row per CDR3 protein. Here the sample spans about 210,000 distinct CDR3 sequences, less than 9.5% being singletons. Sequenced material: blood, either unsorted or a sorted T cell fraction (not recorded which). These TCRs come from a female donor with ankylosing spondylitis or in good health (not recorded which).

In this sample, this clonotype turned up many times. The chain joins TRBV2 to TRBJ2-5, with unresolved D. Germline assignment: CDR1 SNHLY and CDR2 FYNNEI. V was clipped by 4 bases and J by 1 base, with 7 bases between them. CDR3 size: 13 residues. CDR3 bases: TGTGCCAGCAGTGCGAAAGGCCAAGAGACCCAGTACTTC. Residues: CASSAKGQETQYF. The variable domain in full, completed from reference TRBV2 and TRBJ2-5, reads EPEVTQTPSHQVTQMGQEVILRCVPISNHLYFYWYRQILGQKVEFLVSFYNNEISEKSEIFDDQFSVERPDGSNFTLKIRSTKLEDSAMYFCASSAKGQETQYFGPGTRLLVL.

This clonotype was recorded many times. The chain uses TRBV10-3 and TRBJ2-6; D may be TRBD1 or TRBD2 (6 bases each). Germline-derived CDR1 and CDR2 are ENHRY and SYGVKD. The CDR3 totals 18 residues. The V end was cut by 3 bases, the J end by 2 bases, with 17 bases between. The CDR3 sequence: CAISDPTGRRAGANVLTF. CDR3 nucleotide sequence: TGTGCCATCAGTGACCCGACAGGCCGGAGGGCTGGGGCCAACGTCCTGACTTTC.

This clonotype was seen repeatedly, ten times or more. The chain has TRBV7-3 and TRBJ1-6; D gene uncertain. The CDR3 runs 15 residues. Germline CDR1 and CDR2: SGHTA and FQGTGA. Trimming removed 1 base at V and 8 bases at J, with 12 bases between. CDR3 protein: CASSLRAGADSPLHF. The CDR3 DNA sequence: TGTGCCAGCAGCTTAAGGGCAGGTGCTGATTCACCCCTCCACTTT.

This clonotype was recorded at least ten times. The rearrangement joins TRBV5-5 to TRBJ2-7; D is unclear. The CDR3 is 14 residues long. V dropped 4 bases and J dropped 7 bases, with 18 bases sitting between them. Per germline, CDR1 SGHKS and CDR2 YYEKEE (reference sequence). DNA of the CDR3: TGTGCCAGCAGCCTACGTGAGACGTCATGGGAGCAGTACTTC. Its protein is CASSLRETSWEQYF. The full variable domain, with the rest looked up from reference TRBV5-5 and TRBJ2-7, is DAGVTQSPTHLIKTRGQQVTLRCSPISGHKSVSWYQQVLGQGPQFIFQYYEKEERGRGNFPDRFSARQFPNYSSELNVNALLLGDSALYLCASSLRETSWEQYFGPGTRLTVT.

This clonotype was recorded once. A much larger clonotype is one base distant, so this may be a read error. The gene calls are TRBV5-4 and TRBJ2-2; 7 nucleotides line up with TRBD2. The CDR3 has 14 residues. Germline values: CDR1 SGHNT, CDR2 YYREEE (reference sequence). The CDR3 bases are TGTGTCAGCAGCCCACAACTAGCGACCGGGGAGCTGTTTTTT. It encodes CVSSPQLATGELFF.

The rearrangement joins TRBV7-3 to TRBJ2-1; D call uncertain. The CDR3 is made up of 13 amino acids. The germline V gene has CDR1 SGHTA and CDR2 FQGTGA. The germline V and J ends were trimmed by 4 bases and 9 bases, with 13 bases remaining between them. The CDR3 reads CASSSSVFSEQFF. The CDR3 DNA sequence: TGTGCCAGCAGCTCCTCCGTATTTAGTGAGCAGTTCTTC. The whole variable domain, remainder taken from reference TRBV7-3 and TRBJ2-1, is GAGVSQTPSNKVTEKGKYVELRCDPISGHTALYWYRQSLGQGPEFLIYFQGTGAADDSGLPNDRFFAVRPEGSVSTLKIQRTERGDSAVYLCASSSSVFSEQFFGPGTRLTVL.

Comment on this clonotype: This sequence may be a read error, since a much larger clone differs from it by one base. The rearrangement uses TRBV24-1 and TRBJ2-1; D unresolved. The CDR3 length is 12 residues. The germline V gene has CDR1 KGHDR and CDR2 SFDVKD. The CDR3 protein is CVTSPNFEEQFF. CDR3 DNA: TGTGTCACCAGCCCCAATTTTGAGGAGCAGTTCTTC.

This clonotype appeared many times. The chain joins TRBV25-1 to TRBJ2-1, with 9 bases identical to TRBD1. The V gene's germline CDR1 is MGHDK and CDR2 SYGVNS. This CDR3 has 16 amino acids. J lost 7 bases, V lost 8 bases, and 15 bases had no gene match. The CDR3 region is CASGQLRDRAGNEQFF. CDR3 nucleotide sequence: TGTGCCAGCGGACAGCTAAGGGACAGGGCTGGAAATGAGCAGTTCTTC.